The TCR beta chain described here comes from a study of CD8 T cells in ankylosing spondylitis. Regarding the study as a whole: Relatively scarce in peripheral blood, disease-linked clones were CD8+.

From the 5' RACE reads, TCRdb called clonotypes with MiXCR, one entry per CDR3 protein. The sample carries under 150,000 distinct CDR3 sequences, around 9.7% recorded once. Notes on this clonotype: Its cognate antigen is unknown. The junction departs from the called germline gene at one end, perhaps through a read error.

The CDR3 length is 18 residues. Germline V gives CDR1 SGHRS, CDR2 YFSETQ. The chain couples TRBV5-1 to TRBJ2-6; 11 bases align to TRBD2. This clonotype was sampled from a male donor with ankylosing spondylitis or in good health (not recorded which). Sequenced: blood, either unsorted or a sorted T cell fraction (not recorded which). CDR3 amino acids: CASRPVGTSGSGANGLTF. CDR3 in DNA: TGCGCCAGCAGACCGGTGGGGACTAGCGGCTCTGGGGCCAACGGCCTGACTTTC.